These 14 T cell receptor delta chains originate from one sample sequenced in a study of gamma-delta T cells after stem cell transplantation. TCRdb fed the RT-PCR reads into CATT to redo clone calling. The sample shows 1,200 to 1,500 delta-chain clones, about 42% of them seen only once. The specimen was gamma-delta T cells. Every receptor here comes from a human donor. It is not recorded whose cells these are; they may come from a transplant donor.

Points on this clone: A much larger clone differs from this one at a single base, so this may be a read error. This sequence joins TRAV29/DV5 and TRDJ1; 11 bases are a match to TRDD3. CDR1 is NSMFDY and CDR2 is ISSIKDK in the germline V gene. This CDR3 region has 19 residues. The CDR3 here is CAASASYVLGDKYTDKPIF. CDR3 DNA: TGTGCAGCAAGCGCCTCCTACGTACTGGGGGATAAATACACCGATAAACCCATCTTT.

Notes on this clone: This probably arose from a read error, given a far larger clone one base away. The genes are TRDV3 and TRDJ1; possible D gene TRDD3, 6 bases. The CDR3 is made up of 15 amino acids. Germline CDR1 TVYSNPD, CDR2 GDNSRS (reference sequence). V lost 3 bases and J lost 2, with 19 bases in between. DNA of the CDR3: TGTGCCTTCTTGGCCGGGATAGGGGGTACCGATAAACTCATCTTT. Protein: CAFLAGIGGTDKLIF.

On this clone itself: This is likely an artifact of a read error, given a far larger clone one base away. V is TRDV1 and J is TRDJ1; TRDD3 matches 10 bases. With 4 bases clipped from V and 2 bases from J, the junction kept 28 bases outside the gene matches. CDR1 is TSWWSYY, CDR2 QGS, per germline. This CDR3 region has 23 residues. CDR3 sequence: CALGGPRPPTHRLMGDTTDKLIF. CDR3 nucleotide sequence: TGTGCTCTTGGGGGTCCGAGGCCCCCTACGCACAGGTTGATGGGGGATACTACCGATAAACTCATCTTT.

Details on this clone: A read error is the likely source, as a far larger clone sits one nucleotide away. This CDR3 is also generated by other DNA sequences in the sample. V usage is TRDV2 and J usage is TRDJ1, with D maybe TRDD3 (6 bases). The CDR3 runs 15 residues. CDR1 is GEAIGNYY, CDR2 EKD, per germline. Trimming pared 1 base from V and 8 bases from J, leaving 19 bases between. The CDR3 loop is CACDTVLERGKKLIF. CDR3 DNA sequence: TGTGCCTGTGACACTGTATTGGAAAGGGGGAAGAAACTCATCTTT.

As to this clone: TCRdb's protein for this DNA is that of a much larger clone and differs from the translation at residue 11, likely a read error; the protein shown is the DNA translation. The J gene is TRDJ1, the V gene TRDV2; 12 positions agree with TRDD3. V dropped 0 bases and J dropped 0; count of bases not matched to a gene: 19. This CDR3 has 22 amino acids. The germline V gene has CDR1 GEAIGNYY and CDR2 EKD. The CDR3 region has the DNA TGTGCCTGTGACACCGTTTTGTACGTTCAGGCTGGGGGATACGCGAACACCGATAAACTCATCTTT. It yields the protein CACDTVLYVQAGGYANTDKLIF.

This clone is labeled as medium-sized. This sequence joins TRDV1 and TRDJ1, with 10 bases identical to TRDD3. The CDR3 covers 21 residues. Germline lookup yields CDR1 TSWWSYY and CDR2 QGS. Germline trimming cut 2 bases from V and 7 bases from J; bases unmatched to any gene: 25. In nucleotides, the CDR3 is TGTGCTCTTGGGGAAGGCCCCCTTAATGGGGCCTGGGGGATAAGTAGGGGTAAACTCATCTTT. Protein sequence: CALGEGPLNGAWGISRGKLIF.

Regarding this clone: Given a far larger clone just one base away, this is likely a sequencing read error. The V call is TRDV3, the J call TRDJ1; D is uncertain. This CDR3 has 16 amino acids. V was trimmed by 5 bases and J by 1 base, leaving 23 bases between them. Looked up from germline, CDR1 is TVYSNPD and CDR2 is GDNSRS (reference sequence). In DNA form, the CDR3 reads TGTGCCCTCACAACGTATGGATCAGGATTCACCGATAAACTCATCTTT. This codes for CALTTYGSGFTDKLIF.

This clone was detected once. A far bigger clonotype differs at one base, so this is likely a read error. The chain has TRDV2 and TRDJ1, with D possibly matching TRDD3 (6 bases). Germline CDR1 GEAIGNYY, CDR2 EKD. The CDR3 is 15 amino acids. Between the trimmed V and J ends, which lost 5 bases and 3 bases, there was a span of 18 bases. The CDR3 DNA is TGTGCCTGTGGGACCAGGGGGACCTACGCCGATAAACTCATCTTT. Residues: CACGTRGTYADKLIF.

Worth noting for this clone: With a far larger clone one base away, a read error is the likely cause. The V call is TRDV2, the J call TRDJ3; no clear D. Trimming cost V 3 bases and J 2 bases, with 19 bases left between them. The CDR3 spans 19 residues. CDR1 GEAIGNYY and CDR2 EKD come from the germline V gene. CDR3 residues: CACDAVGLHRTWDTRQMFF. The CDR3 bases are TGTGCCTGTGACGCCGTGGGCTTGCACCGAACCTGGGACACCCGACAGATGTTTTTC.

This clone was seen just once. A read error likely explains this, since a far larger clone differs by one base. The V gene is TRDV2, the J gene TRDJ3; 11 nucleotides agree with TRDD3. Germline assignment: CDR1 GEAIGNYY and CDR2 EKD. This CDR3 spans 19 amino acids. V gave up 0 bases and J gave up 7 bases; unmatched junction bases: 10. The CDR3 nucleotides read TGTGCCTGTGACACCTGGGGGATACGGTCCGGTGCCGACACCCGACAGATGTTTTTC. It codes for CACDTWGIRSGADTRQMFF.

By share, this clone ranks as medium-sized. One base separates it from a far larger clone, so it is likely a read error. Other DNA variants within this sample encode the same CDR3. In DNA, the CDR3 is TGTGCCCTCGCAACGTATGGATCAGGATTCACCGACAAACTCATCTTT. It codes for CALATYGSGFTDKLIF. The chain couples TRDV3 to TRDJ1; no reliable D call. Germline V lookup: CDR1 TVYSNPD, CDR2 GDNSRS (reference sequence). The CDR3 length is 16 residues.

A word on this clone: This likely came from a read error, as a far larger clone is one base away. This same CDR3 is encoded by further DNA sequences in the sample. The chain employs TRDV3 and TRDJ1; 12 bases align to TRDD3. The CDR3 totals 19 residues. The germline CDR1 and CDR2 sequences are TVYSNPD and GDNSRS (reference sequence). The chain's CDR3 is CACKAGTGGYRWYTDKLIF. CDR3 sequence (DNA): TGTGCTTGTAAGGCTGGTACTGGGGGATACCGTTGGTACACCGATAAGCTCATCTTT.

As concerns this clone: This probably arose from a read error, given a far larger clone one base away. Other DNA sequences within the sample encode an identical CDR3. This chain uses TRAV29/DV5 with TRDJ1, with TRDD2 identical over 9 bases. Germline loops: CDR1 NSMFDY, CDR2 ISSIKDK. CDR3 length equals 19 residues. V gave up 2 bases and J gave up 0 bases; unmatched junction bases: 17. The DNA of the CDR3 is TGTGCAGCAAGTCCCCTTCCTACCCTACCAAGACCCTACACCGATAAACTCATCTTT. This gives the protein CAASPLPTLPRPYTDKLIF. Combining the CDR3 with reference TRAV29/DV5 and TRDJ1 gives the whole variable domain DQQVKQNSPSLSVQEGRISILNCDYTNSMFDYFLWYKKYPAEGPTFLISISSIKDKNEDGRFTVFLNKSAKHLSLHIVPSQPGDSAVYFCAASPLPTLPRPYTDKLIFGKGTRVTVEP.

Worth noting for this clone: Given a much more abundant clone one base away, this may be a read error. Other DNA sequences in this specimen translate into the identical CDR3. J is TRDJ1 and V is TRDV1; 7 bases are shared with TRDD3. The CDR3 contains 19 residues. CDR1 is TSWWSYY, CDR2 QGS, per germline. J was trimmed by 10 bases and V by 0 bases; bases with no gene match: 23. The CDR3 coding sequence is TGTGCTCTTGGGGAACTCCGCCTACGTACTGGGGAGGGGGGGATGCGACTCATCTTT. Encoded protein: CALGELRLRTGEGGMRLIF.